This T cell receptor beta chain originates from a study of patients and donors after allogeneic stem cell transplantation. This clonotype was seen ten or more times. TCRdb recomputed calls from the RT-PCR reads with MiXCR, one row per CDR3 protein. The table shows some 230,000 distinct CDR3 sequences, with 13% to 15% occurring only once. This CDR3 spans 13 amino acids. V lost 5 bases, J lost 10 bases, and 17 bases lay in between. Germline V lookup: CDR1 SGHTA, CDR2 FQGNSA. Material for sequencing was blood, either unsorted or a sorted T cell fraction (not recorded which). The source of this sequence is a human donor who was either an allogeneic HSCT recipient or a stem cell or donor lymphocyte infusion donor (not recorded which). It is not recorded whose cells these are; they may come from a transplant donor. The chain recombines TRBV7-2 with TRBJ1-1, with D perhaps TRBD1 (5 bases). The CDR3 coding sequence is TGTGCCAGCAGCATAGGGGTGGTGTCCGGAGCTTTCTTT. It specifies CASSIGVVSGAFF.